The subject of this entry is one TCR beta chain. Its antigen remains unknown. The read ends 3 residues early relative to the CDR3; the germline J gene fills the gap. The data belong to a study of Tregs in tolerant kidney transplant recipients. Repertoires were generated with immunoSEQ multiplex PCR, while TCRdb's copy carries only in-frame clones and drops some. In total, the table holds tens of thousands of clones. The CDR3 consists of 15 residues. The V end lost 3 bases, the J end lost 0 bases, and 12 bases lay between the germline ends. CDR1 and CDR2 from the germline V gene are SEHNR and FQNEAQ (reference sequence). Findings of the study overall: Changing PCR primers prevented nucleotide comparison between some patients' samples.

The rearrangement joins TRBV7-9 to TRBJ2-7; D gene unclear. Sequenced material: CD8+ T cells from blood, taken before the transplant. The origin of this receptor is a human donor who received a combined kidney and bone marrow transplant. The CDR3 loop is CASSFLQASSYEQYF. The covered CDR3 bases are TGTGCCAGCAGCTTTCTTCAAGCAAGCTCCTACGAG.